This T cell receptor beta chain is drawn from a study of graft-versus-host responses after intestinal transplantation. For the study at large: Transplantation in recipients was multivisceral, liver-intestinal, or isolated intestinal.

As regards this clone: Its antigen is undetermined.

The study's findings and limits: Recipient-marrow GvH clones were detected, some having first appeared in ileum or blood. The highest levels of circulating GvH clones went along with early declines in HvG clones after transplant.

Libraries were prepared by immunoSEQ multiplex PCR; TCRdb keeps only in-frame clonotypes and omits some of them. The table lists just over 70,000 clones, about 87% of them singletons, with roughly 0.4% in the top ten. The V segment lost 3 bases and the J segment 5 bases; nucleotides outside the gene matches: 1. This CDR3 contains 11 residues. Germline CDR1 reads DFQATT; CDR2 reads SNEGSKA (reference sequence). V and J are TRBV20-1 and TRBJ2-7, with TRBD1 identical over 7 bases. This specimen was unstimulated CD4+ T cells sorted from spleen or lymph node cells, taken before transplant. This receptor was taken from a human donor who was the organ donor for an intestinal transplant. This chain's CDR3 is CSARGQNEQYV. The DNA of the CDR3 is TGCAGTGCTAGGGGACAGAACGAGCAGTACGTC.